The 8 T cell receptor beta chains listed next were all sequenced from one sample in a study of T cell clonality in common variable immunodeficiency. Only in-frame clones appear in the TCRdb table, and some are missing; sequencing was by immunoSEQ multiplex PCR. This repertoire lists about 37,000 clones without singletons; approximately 0.94% sits in the top ten. The sample was peripheral blood mononuclear cells. Receptors were obtained from a person between 18 and 75 years old in good health.

This clone was seen at least ten times. The CDR3 end lies 3 residues beyond the end of the read and is filled in from the germline J gene. The chain uses TRBV20-1 and TRBJ2-5; 13 bases agree with TRBD2. The germline V gene encodes CDR1 DFQATT and CDR2 SNEGSKA (reference sequence). Trimming at V came to 5 bases and at J to 1 base, leaving 19 bases not matched to a gene. The CDR3 is 20 amino acids. The sequenced CDR3 bases are TGCAGTGCTCCATTACCAAAGACTAGCGGGAGGAAGGGGCCCCAAGAGACC. Its protein is CSAPLPKTSGRKGPQET. The whole CDR3 protein is CSAPLPKTSGRKGPQETQYF.

This clone was counted many times. The read ends 3 residues early relative to the CDR3; the germline J gene fills the gap. J is TRBJ1-2 and V is TRBV5-4; 7 positions agree with TRBD1. Germline V gene lookup returns CDR1 SGHNT and CDR2 YYREEE (reference sequence). This CDR3 is 14 amino acids long. The CDR3 is CASSSTGSARGYTF. Incomplete CDR3 DNA: TGTGCCAGCAGCTCGACAGGGAGCGCGAGAGGC.

This clone was seen many times. The CDR3 DNA, read in part, is TGTGCCAGCAGTGCACAGGGGAGGGACACTGAA. It translates to CASSAQGRDTE. The CDR3 as a whole reads CASSAQGRDTEAFF. The chain carries TRBV2 and TRBJ1-1; TRBD1 matches 7 bases. The read terminates 3 residues ahead of where the CDR3 ends, so the germline J gene completes it. The CDR3 runs 14 residues. Losses at the gene ends were 4 bases for V and 3 bases for J; bases not matched to a gene: 5. In germline, CDR1 is SNHLY, CDR2 FYNNEI.

This clone was observed at least ten times. The CDR3 end falls 3 residues outside the read, so it is completed with the germline J gene. The V and J genes are TRBV19 and TRBJ2-2; 8 bases are a match to TRBD2. CDR1 and CDR2 from the germline V gene are LNHDA and SQIVND (reference sequence). The V and J ends lost 5 bases and 5 bases, in that order; junction bases with no gene match: 10. The CDR3 spans 16 residues. Incomplete CDR3 DNA: TGTGCCAGTAGTCCGCGCCGGGGGGGGTGGACCGGGGAG. Its protein product is CASSPRRGGWTGE. The whole CDR3 sequence reads CASSPRRGGWTGELFF.

This clone was found many times. The read terminates 3 residues ahead of where the CDR3 ends, so the germline J gene completes it. This chain connects TRBV2 to TRBJ2-1; TRBD2 agrees at 14 bases. From germline, CDR1 is SNHLY and CDR2 FYNNEI. The V gene end was trimmed by 6 bases and the J gene end by 2 bases; junction bases not matched to a gene: 12. The CDR3 spans 19 residues. The CDR3 bases that were read are TGTGCCAGCAGCCACAGAAGAGGACTAGCGGGAGGAGCCTACAATGAG. This gives the protein CASSHRRGLAGGAYNE. The CDR3 in full is CASSHRRGLAGGAYNEQFF.

This clone was seen ten or more times. Read sequence stops 3 residues before the CDR3 end, and the germline J gene provides the missing end. The V call is TRBV19, the J call TRBJ1-2; TRBD1 matches 8 bases. This CDR3 has 12 amino acids. Germline lookup yields CDR1 LNHDA and CDR2 SQIVND (reference sequence). J lost 5 bases, V lost 10 bases, and 6 bases had no gene match. Incomplete CDR3 DNA: TGTGCCATCTGGACAGGGTTGTATGGC. Amino acids: CAIWTGLYG. The whole CDR3 region reads CAIWTGLYGYTF.

This clone came up many times. The CDR3 sequence: CAGRQGASGNTIYF. The covered CDR3 bases are TGCGCCGGAAGACAGGGGGCGAGTGGAAACACC. This rearrangement joins TRBV5-1 to TRBJ1-3, with 10 nucleotides matching TRBD1. The read ends 3 residues shy of where the CDR3 ends; the end is completed using the germline J gene. Trimming cost V 10 bases and J 3 bases; bases outside gene matches: 7. Germline loops: CDR1 SGHRS, CDR2 YFSETQ. The CDR3 consists of 14 residues.

This clone occurred many times. The CDR3 end lies 3 residues beyond the end of the read and is filled in from the germline J gene. The chain has TRBV6-1 and TRBJ2-5, with 12 positions matching TRBD1. J lost 4 bases, V lost 1 base, and 4 bases had no gene match. This CDR3 has 16 amino acids. Germline V gene sequence: CDR1 MNHNS, CDR2 SASEGT. The CDR3 loop is CASSEEGQGAGETQYF. The sequenced part of the CDR3 DNA is TGTGCCAGCAGTGAAGAGGGACAGGGGGCGGGAGAGACC.